This T cell receptor beta chain is drawn from a study of regulatory T cells in long-lasting Graves disease (dated by TCRdb to about 2021). General notes on the study: Newly diagnosed Graves' disease patients had taken antithyroid drugs for less than 3 months. Peripheral blood TCR sequencing and RNA sequencing compared persistent Graves' disease patients with newly diagnosed Graves' disease patients. The study was conducted in China and was registered as a clinical trial. A total of roughly 35 samples were covered by TCR sequencing, comprising around 13 persistent and around 20 newly diagnosed Graves' disease patients. Findings and caveats that apply to the study as a whole: The authors noted that the small sample size was a limitation that may lower accuracy. Patients with persistent disease shared more public clonotypes (around 3,000) than newly diagnosed patients did (nearly 1,000). Only the TCR beta chain was sequenced and analyzed. Persistent Graves' disease patients showed lower TCR Shannon entropy and fewer highly expanded clones than newly diagnosed patients, suggesting clonal expansion. The study examined only peripheral blood because the primary lesion, thyroid tissue, could not be accessed. Persistent disease showed preferential use of TRBV28, TRBJ1-2 and TRBJ2-5, whereas newly diagnosed disease favored TRBV20-1 and TRBJ2-1.

This clonotype showed up many times. Its binding antigen is unknown. No base-level quality is on record; no much larger clone is a single base apart. The germline V gene yields MDHEN for CDR1 and SYDVKM for CDR2. Reading from cysteine to phenylalanine, the CDR3 counts 14 amino acids. Only the CDR3 DNA stays, 42 bases, in frame from base 1. Ends trimmed: V by 3 bases, J by 7 bases; bases unmatched to a gene: 4. Libraries were made using multiplex PCR. Sequencing used an Illumina HiSeq 4000. To build TCR beta libraries, CDR3 regions were amplified by Arm-PCR using iRepertoire HTBI primers. Before sequencing, the PCR products went through gel purification. The original methods were these. Gene usage analysis of CDR3 amino acid clonotypes relied on the 60 or so TRBV and about 15 TRBJ segments identified across samples. Filtered high-quality paired reads were merged into contigs using COPE and FqMerger. BLAST was used to align contigs to IMGT TRBV, TRBD and TRBJ reference genes, and CDR3 was defined according to IMGT. Highly expanded clones were defined as clonotypes with a frequency above 0.1%. Repertoire diversity was measured by Shannon entropy, and V-J evenness by the Gini coefficient. Public clonotypes were defined as clonotypes shared by more than one individual. Using fastp at Q25 and MiXCR, TCRdb reprocessed the public reads and kept productive beta chains. A single entry per CDR3 protein holds the most common genes and DNA from its merged rows. The V and J calls, along with clone size, are taken from TCRdb and not from the paper's own processing. The sample table shows about 430,000 distinct CDR3 sequences, and roughly 15% are seen once. The ten largest make up about 8.2% of the sample.

The sample's time point label, decoded: newly diagnosed GD, antithyroid drugs for less than 3 months. For both TCR sequencing and RNA sequencing, RNA was extracted from PBMCs in TRIzol. The diagnosis of Graves' disease was made according to American Thyroid Association guidelines. Patients for the study were recruited at an endocrinology department in Xi'an, China. Each patient gave 9 to 10 milliliters of peripheral blood, collected in an EDTA anticoagulant tube. Ficoll Paque Plus density gradient separation was used to isolate PBMCs, and no further T cell sorting was performed. An Agilent 2100 Bioanalyzer and agarose gel were used to check RNA quality, and a NanoDrop 2000 was used to measure RNA concentration. These data were likewise used in another study, on T cells in Graves' hyperthyroidism and ophthalmopathy. The second study's paper adds: Stable Graves' hyperthyroidism was defined as the absence of progression to ophthalmopathy over 18 months of follow-up. Hyperthyroidism patients were newly diagnosed, with disease duration under 2 months, and aged 18 to 65 years. Any patient with an uncontrolled infection, another autoimmune disease, pregnancy or lactation was excluded. Clinical symptoms, serum thyroxine and TRAb, thyroid ultrasound, and orbital computed tomography formed the basis for the diagnoses. For the first round of RT-PCR on the TCR CDR3, the HTBI primer set was used together with the Qiagen OneStep RT-PCR kit. Most expanded thyroid clonotypes (frequency above 0.001) were also detected in blood, a finding suggesting that blood repertoires may reflect thyroid immune responses. A 13 V-J signature model separated ophthalmopathy from stable hyperthyroidism, with 87.88% sensitivity and about 81% specificity in cross-validation and 80%/75% in testing. In validation, progression to ophthalmopathy was predicted by the model with about 70% sensitivity and just over 72% specificity, a median of about 6.4 months before onset. To identify distinguishing TCR V-J signatures, a discovery cohort of 90 to 100 patients was used, comprising 43 with Graves' ophthalmopathy and around 60 with stable Graves' hyperthyroidism. Whether ophthalmopathy could be predicted prospectively was tested in an independent validation cohort made up of roughly 20 hyperthyroidism patients plus 17 patients who later progressed to ophthalmopathy. The 100 or so discovery patients were divided at random into training and test sets in a 7:3 ratio. Thyroid tissue and blood T-cell repertoires from six Graves' hyperthyroidism patients were also compared in the study. After blood sampling, hyperthyroidism patients were treated with methimazole at a starting dose of 30 mg daily, and ophthalmopathy patients were treated with high-dose intravenous methylprednisolone. Libraries were constructed in a second round of multiplex PCR, after which size selection and purification were carried out. Libraries were sequenced paired-end with 100 bp reads on an Illumina HiSeq2000. SOAPnuke was used to process the raw data, removing reads that contained adapters or uncalled bases, had a mean Phred below 15, or lacked an exact match to the constant primer or identifier. COPE v1.2.5 was used to merge high-quality paired reads, and clonotypes were defined as unique nucleotide sequences. MiTCR v1.1 was used to align clonotypes to the IMGT TRBV, TRBD and TRBJ reference segments. Analysis was restricted to V-J combinations with a frequency above 0.0001, which covered about 99% of repertoires. The TCS score was defined as F50 (clonal expansion) divided by E x V (chaos), with BLOSUM62-based TCRdist calculated between CDR3 peptides within each V-J. Welch's t-statistics and random forest reduced 500 to 650 V-J features to about 13, which were used in a naive Bayes classifier (R e1071). No statistical method was used to set the sample size in advance, and investigators knew the group allocation. TCR Vbeta CDR3 sequencing of some 140 peripheral blood samples (around 45 ophthalmopathy, about 80 hyperthyroidism and roughly 17 progressor patients) is reported in the paper.

Specimen: peripheral blood mononuclear cells (PBMCs), collected at new diagnosis, from a patient treated with antithyroid drugs. The sequence was collected from a woman between 35 and 50 years old with Graves disease. Donor details come from another sample of the same person, matched by shared clones. Recombination linked TRBV28 to TRBJ2-7; 12 junctional bases match TRBD2. The nucleotide sequence reads as follows: TGTGCCAGCAGTTTGACTAGCGGGAGTAGTGAGCAGTACTTC. Its translation reads: CASSLTSGSSEQYF.